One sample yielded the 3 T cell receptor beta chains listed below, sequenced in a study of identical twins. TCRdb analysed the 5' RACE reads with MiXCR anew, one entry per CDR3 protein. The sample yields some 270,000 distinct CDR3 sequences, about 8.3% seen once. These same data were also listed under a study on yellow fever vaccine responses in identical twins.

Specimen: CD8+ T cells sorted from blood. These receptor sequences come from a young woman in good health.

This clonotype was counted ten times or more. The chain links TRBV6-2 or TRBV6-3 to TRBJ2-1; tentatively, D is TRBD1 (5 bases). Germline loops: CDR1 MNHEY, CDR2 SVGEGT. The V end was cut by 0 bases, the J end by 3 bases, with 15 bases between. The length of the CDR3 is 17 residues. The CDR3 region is CASSYSRRTLVYNEQFF. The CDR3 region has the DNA TGTGCCAGCAGTTACTCGCGAAGGACACTGGTCTACAATGAGCAGTTCTTC.

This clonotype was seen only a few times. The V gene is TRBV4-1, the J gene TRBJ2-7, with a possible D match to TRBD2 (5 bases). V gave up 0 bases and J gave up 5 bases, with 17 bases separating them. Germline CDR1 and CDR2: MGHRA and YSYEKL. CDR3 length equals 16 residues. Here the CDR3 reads CASSQEHRAGLDEQYF. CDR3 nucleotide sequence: TGCGCCAGCAGCCAAGAGCACCGAGCAGGACTCGACGAGCAGTACTTC.

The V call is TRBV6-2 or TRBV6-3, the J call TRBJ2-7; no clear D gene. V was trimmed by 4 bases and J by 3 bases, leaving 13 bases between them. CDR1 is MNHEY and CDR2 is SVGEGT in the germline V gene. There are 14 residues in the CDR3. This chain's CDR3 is CASSSPASDYEQYF. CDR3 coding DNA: TGTGCCAGCAGTTCCCCGGCCAGCGACTACGAGCAGTACTTC.